This TCR beta chain originates from a study of cytomegalovirus exposure and HLA in healthy donors. The overall study: A preliminary data release comprised tens of millions of unique TCRs obtained from HLA-typed donors. Study observations and caveats: HLA alleles were associated with roughly 15,000 TCR beta sequences in a later analysis at 0.05 false discovery rate.

V trimming: 4 bases; J trimming: 3 bases; junction bases outside the gene matches: 4. CDR1 and CDR2 (germline): LGHNA, YSLEER. The CDR3 is 14 amino acids. In the PCR, 60 Vbeta and 13 Jbeta primers were used. Profiling relied on immunoSEQ multiplex PCR, and the TCRdb table lists in-frame clones only, not all of them. The data contain 150,000 to 200,000 clones, less than 85% of them singletons. This clone was observed once. The antigen remains undetermined. This sequence was found in a boy younger than 18 in good health and CMV-seronegative. Material for sequencing was PBMCs. The chain has TRBV4-3 and TRBJ1-1, with 8 bases lining up with TRBD1. CDR3: CASSRRQGHTEAFF. CDR3 DNA: TGCGCCAGCAGCCGCCGACAGGGGCACACTGAAGCTTTCTTT.